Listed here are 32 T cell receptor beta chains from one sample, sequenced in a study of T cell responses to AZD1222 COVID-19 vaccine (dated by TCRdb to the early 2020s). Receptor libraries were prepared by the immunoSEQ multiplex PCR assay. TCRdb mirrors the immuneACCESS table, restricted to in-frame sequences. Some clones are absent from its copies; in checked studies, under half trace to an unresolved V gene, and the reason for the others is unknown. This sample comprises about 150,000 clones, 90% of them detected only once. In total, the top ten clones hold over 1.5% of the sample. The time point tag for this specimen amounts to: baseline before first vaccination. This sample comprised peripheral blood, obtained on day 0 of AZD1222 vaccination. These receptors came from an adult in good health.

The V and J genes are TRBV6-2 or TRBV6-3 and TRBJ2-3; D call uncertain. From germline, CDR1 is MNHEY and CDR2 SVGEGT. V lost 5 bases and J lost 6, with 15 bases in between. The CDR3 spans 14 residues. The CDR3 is CASSKNLVSDTQYF. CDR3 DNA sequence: TGTGCCAGCAGTAAGAACCTAGTTTCGGATACGCAGTATTTT.

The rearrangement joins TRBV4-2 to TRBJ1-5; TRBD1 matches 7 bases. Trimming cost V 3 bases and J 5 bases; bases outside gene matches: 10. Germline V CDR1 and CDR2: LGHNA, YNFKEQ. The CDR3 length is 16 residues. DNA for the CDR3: TGTGCCAGCAGCCAGACCTACAGGGGACCTTATCAGCCCCAGCATTTT. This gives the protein CASSQTYRGPYQPQHF.

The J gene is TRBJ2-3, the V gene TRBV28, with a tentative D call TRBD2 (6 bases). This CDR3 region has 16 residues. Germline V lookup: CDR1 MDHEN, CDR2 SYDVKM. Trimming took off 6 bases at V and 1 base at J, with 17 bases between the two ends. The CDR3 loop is CASRGTPGVRTDTQYF. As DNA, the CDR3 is TGTGCCAGCAGGGGGACTCCGGGGGTTCGCACAGATACGCAGTATTTT.

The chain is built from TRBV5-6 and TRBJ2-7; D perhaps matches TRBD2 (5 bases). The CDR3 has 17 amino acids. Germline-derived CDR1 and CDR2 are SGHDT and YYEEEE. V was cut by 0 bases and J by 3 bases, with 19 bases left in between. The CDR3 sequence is CASSLGPREAGNYEQYF. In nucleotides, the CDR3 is TGTGCCAGCAGCTTGGGGCCGCGTGAGGCCGGGAACTACGAGCAGTACTTC. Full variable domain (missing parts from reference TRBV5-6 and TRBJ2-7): DAGVTQSPTHLIKTRGQQVTLRCSPKSGHDTVSWYQQALGQGPQFIFQYYEEEERQRGNFPDRFSGHQFPNYSSELNVNALLLGDSALYLCASSLGPREAGNYEQYFGPGTRLTVT.

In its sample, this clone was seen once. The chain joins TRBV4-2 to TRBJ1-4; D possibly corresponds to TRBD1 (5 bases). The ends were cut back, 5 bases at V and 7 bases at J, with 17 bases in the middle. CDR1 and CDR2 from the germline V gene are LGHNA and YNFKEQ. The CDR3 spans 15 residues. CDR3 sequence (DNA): TGTGCCAGCAGCGTGGAATGGGGGACCGGTGAAAAACTGTTTTTT. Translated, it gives CASSVEWGTGEKLFF.

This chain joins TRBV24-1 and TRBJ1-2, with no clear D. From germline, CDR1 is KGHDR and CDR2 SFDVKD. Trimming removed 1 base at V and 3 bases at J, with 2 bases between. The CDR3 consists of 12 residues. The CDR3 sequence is CATSDFYYGYTF. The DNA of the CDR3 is TGTGCCACCAGTGATTTCTACTATGGCTACACCTTC.

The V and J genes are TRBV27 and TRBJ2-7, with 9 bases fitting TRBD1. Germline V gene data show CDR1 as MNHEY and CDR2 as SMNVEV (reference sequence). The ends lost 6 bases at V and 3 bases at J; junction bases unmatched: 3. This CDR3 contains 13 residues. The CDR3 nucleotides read TGTGCCAGCAGGACAGGGGGATACTACGAGCAGTACTTC. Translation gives CASRTGGYYEQYF.

This CDR3 reads CSVEGRGLAGSSYEQYF. DNA for the CDR3: TGCAGCGTTGAGGGCAGGGGACTAGCGGGAAGCTCCTACGAGCAGTACTTC. The chain is built from TRBV29-1 and TRBJ2-7, with TRBD2 identical over 13 bases. The CDR3 is made up of 17 amino acids. Unmatched junction bases numbered 8, after V lost 3 bases and J lost 0 bases. The germline V gene encodes CDR1 SQVTM and CDR2 ANQGSEA.

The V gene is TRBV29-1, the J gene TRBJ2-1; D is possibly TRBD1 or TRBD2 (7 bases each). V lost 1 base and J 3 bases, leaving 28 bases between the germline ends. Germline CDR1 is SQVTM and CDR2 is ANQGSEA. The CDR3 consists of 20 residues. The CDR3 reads CSVEGRGGERRGSLYNEQFF. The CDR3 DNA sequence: TGCAGCGTTGAAGGCAGAGGGGGCGAGCGGCGCGGGAGTCTCTACAATGAGCAGTTCTTC.

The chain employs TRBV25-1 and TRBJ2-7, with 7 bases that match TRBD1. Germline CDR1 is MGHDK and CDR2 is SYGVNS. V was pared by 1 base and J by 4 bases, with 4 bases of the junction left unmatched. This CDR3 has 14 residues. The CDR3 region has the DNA TGTGCCAGCAGTGAATCCCGGGACAGTTACGAGCAGTACTTC. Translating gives CASSESRDSYEQYF.

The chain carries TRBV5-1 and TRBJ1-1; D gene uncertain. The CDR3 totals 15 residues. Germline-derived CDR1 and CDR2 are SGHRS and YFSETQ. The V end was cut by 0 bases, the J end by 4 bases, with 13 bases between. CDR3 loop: CASSLAGSWVTEAFF. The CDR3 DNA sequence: TGCGCCAGCAGCTTGGCGGGCTCGTGGGTCACTGAAGCTTTCTTT.

This CDR3 is CASSHGAGVGELFF. The CDR3 region has the DNA TGTGCCAGCTCACATGGAGCGGGAGTGGGGGAGCTGTTTTTT. The chain has TRBV18 and TRBJ2-2; 8 nucleotides align to TRBD2. V gave up 4 bases and J gave up 8 bases; unmatched junction bases: 6. The germline gives CDR1 KGHSH, CDR2 LQKENI. This CDR3 spans 14 amino acids. Supplemented by reference TRBV18 and TRBJ2-2, the full variable domain reads NAGVMQNPRHLVRRRGQEARLRCSPMKGHSHVYWYRQLPEEGLKFMVYLQKENIIDESGMPKERFSAEFPKEGPSILRIQQVVRGDSAAYFCASSHGAGVGELFFGEGSRLTVL.

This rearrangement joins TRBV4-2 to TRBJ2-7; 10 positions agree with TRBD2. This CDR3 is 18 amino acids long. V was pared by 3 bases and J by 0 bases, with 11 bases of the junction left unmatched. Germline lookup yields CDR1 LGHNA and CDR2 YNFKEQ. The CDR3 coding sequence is TGTGCCAGCAGCCAGGTCGCTGCGGCTAGCGGGAGCTCCTACGAGCAGTACTTC. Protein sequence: CASSQVAAASGSSYEQYF.

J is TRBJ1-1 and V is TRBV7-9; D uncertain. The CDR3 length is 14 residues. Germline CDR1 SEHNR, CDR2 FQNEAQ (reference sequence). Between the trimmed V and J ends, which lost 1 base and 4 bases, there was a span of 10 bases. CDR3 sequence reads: CASSLVYSTTEAFF. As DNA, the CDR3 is TGTGCCAGCAGCTTAGTTTACTCGACCACTGAAGCTTTCTTT.

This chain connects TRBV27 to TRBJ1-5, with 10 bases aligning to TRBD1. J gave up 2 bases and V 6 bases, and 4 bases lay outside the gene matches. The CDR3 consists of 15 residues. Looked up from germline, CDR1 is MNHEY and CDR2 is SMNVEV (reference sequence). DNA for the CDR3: TGTGCCAGCAGGAGGGGGACAGGGGGCAATCAGCCCCAGCATTTT. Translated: CASRRGTGGNQPQHF.

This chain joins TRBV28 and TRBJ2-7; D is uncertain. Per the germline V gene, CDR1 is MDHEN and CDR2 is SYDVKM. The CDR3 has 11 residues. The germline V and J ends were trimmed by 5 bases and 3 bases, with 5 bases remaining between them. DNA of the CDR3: TGTGCCAGCAGTACCTTCTACGAGCAGTACTTC. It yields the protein CASSTFYEQYF. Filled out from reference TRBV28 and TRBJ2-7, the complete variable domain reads DVKVTQSSRYLVKRTGEKVFLECVQDMDHENMFWYRQDPGLGLRLIYFSYDVKMKEKGDIPEGYSVSREKKERFSLILESASTNQTSMYLCASSTFYEQYFGPGTRLTVT.

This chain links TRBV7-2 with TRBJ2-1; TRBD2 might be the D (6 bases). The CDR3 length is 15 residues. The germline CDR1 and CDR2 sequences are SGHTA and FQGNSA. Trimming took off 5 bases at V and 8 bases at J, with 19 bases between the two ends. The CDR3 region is CASSPTLRLGYEQFF. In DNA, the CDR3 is TGTGCCAGCAGCCCCACCCTCAGACTAGGTTATGAGCAGTTCTTC. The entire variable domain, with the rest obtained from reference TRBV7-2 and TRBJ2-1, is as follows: GAGVSQSPSNKVTEKGKDVELRCDPISGHTALYWYRQSLGQGLEFLIYFQGNSAPDKSGLPSDRFSAERTGGSVSTLTIQRTQQEDSAVYLCASSPTLRLGYEQFFGPGTRLTVL.

The CDR3 loop is CASSFSGDSGDQFF. CDR3 sequence (DNA): TGCGCCAGCAGCTTCAGTGGGGACAGCGGCGATCAGTTTTTT. J is TRBJ1-4 and V is TRBV5-1; TRBD1 matches at 7 bases. V gave up 2 bases and J gave up 16 bases; unmatched junction bases: 14. The length of the CDR3 is 14 residues. CDR1 and CDR2 (germline): SGHRS, YFSETQ.

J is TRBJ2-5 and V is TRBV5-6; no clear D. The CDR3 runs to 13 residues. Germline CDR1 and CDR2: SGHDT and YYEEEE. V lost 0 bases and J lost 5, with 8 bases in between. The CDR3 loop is CASSLEGFETQYF. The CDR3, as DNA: TGTGCCAGCAGCTTGGAGGGTTTCGAGACCCAGTACTTC.

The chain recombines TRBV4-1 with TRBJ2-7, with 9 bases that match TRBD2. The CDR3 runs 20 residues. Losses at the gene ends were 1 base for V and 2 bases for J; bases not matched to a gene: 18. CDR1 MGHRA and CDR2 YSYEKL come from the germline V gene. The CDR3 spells CASSQGTISLGLAGTYEQYF. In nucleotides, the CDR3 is TGCGCCAGCAGCCAAGGAACAATATCCCTTGGGCTAGCGGGGACCTACGAGCAGTACTTC.

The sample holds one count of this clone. As DNA, the CDR3 is TGTGCCAGCAGTTTAGAGGGGGGCTGGCAGCCCCAGCATTTT. Translated, it gives CASSLEGGWQPQHF. The rearrangement links TRBV28 to TRBJ1-5; D possibly corresponds to TRBD1 (6 bases). V was trimmed by 2 bases and J by 7 bases, leaving 12 bases between them. CDR3 length: 14 amino acids. Germline V gene lookup returns CDR1 MDHEN and CDR2 SYDVKM.

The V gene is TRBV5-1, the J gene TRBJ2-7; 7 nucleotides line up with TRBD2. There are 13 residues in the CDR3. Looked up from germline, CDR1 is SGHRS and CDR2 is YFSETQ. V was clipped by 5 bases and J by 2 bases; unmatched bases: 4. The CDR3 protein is CASSLLATYEQYF. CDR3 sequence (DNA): TGCGCCAGCAGTCTACTAGCGACCTACGAGCAGTACTTC.

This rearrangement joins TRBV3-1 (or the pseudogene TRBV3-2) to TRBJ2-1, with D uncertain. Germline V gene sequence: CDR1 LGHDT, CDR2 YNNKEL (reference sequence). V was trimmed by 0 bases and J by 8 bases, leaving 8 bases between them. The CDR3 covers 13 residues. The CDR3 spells CASSQENSYEQFF. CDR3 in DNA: TGTGCCAGCAGCCAAGAAAACAGCTATGAGCAGTTCTTC.

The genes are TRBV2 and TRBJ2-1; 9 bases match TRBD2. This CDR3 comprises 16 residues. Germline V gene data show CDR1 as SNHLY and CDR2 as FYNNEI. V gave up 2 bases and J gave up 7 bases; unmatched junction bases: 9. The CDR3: CASSERVAGVGNEQFF. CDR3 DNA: TGTGCCAGCAGTGAAAGGGTAGCGGGAGTGGGGAATGAGCAGTTCTTC.

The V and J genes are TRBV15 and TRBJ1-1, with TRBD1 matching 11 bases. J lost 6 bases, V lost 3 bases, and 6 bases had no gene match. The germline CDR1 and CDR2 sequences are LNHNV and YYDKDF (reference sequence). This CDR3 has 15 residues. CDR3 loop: CATSSRTGGNSEAFF. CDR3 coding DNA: TGTGCCACCAGCAGCAGGACAGGGGGCAACTCTGAAGCTTTCTTT. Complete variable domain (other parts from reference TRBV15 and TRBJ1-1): DAMVIQNPRYQVTQFGKPVTLSCSQTLNHNVMYWYQQKSSQAPKLLFHYYDKDFNNEADTPDNFQSRRPNTSFCFLDIRSPGLGDTAMYLCATSSRTGGNSEAFFGQGTRLTVV.

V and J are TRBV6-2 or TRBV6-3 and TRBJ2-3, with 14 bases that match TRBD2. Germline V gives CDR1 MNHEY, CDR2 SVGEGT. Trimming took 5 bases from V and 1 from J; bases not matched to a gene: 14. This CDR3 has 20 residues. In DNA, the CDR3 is TGTGCCAGCAGTCCCGGGACTAGCGGGAGCCTCCCCTACGGCACAGATACGCAGTATTTT. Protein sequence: CASSPGTSGSLPYGTDTQYF.

CDR3 DNA: TGCGCCAGCAGCCAAGATCGAGTCGGCGGGAGCATGCTATACGAGCAGTACTTC. It yields the protein CASSQDRVGGSMLYEQYF. V gene TRBV4-3 combines with J gene TRBJ2-7; 7 bases are a match to TRBD2. CDR3 length: 18 residues. The trim removed 0 bases at V and 4 bases at J, leaving 15 bases unmatched. From germline, CDR1 is LGHNA and CDR2 YSLEER.

The CDR3 loop reads CASSRTGGGEQFF. DNA for the CDR3: TGTGCCAGCAGTCGAACAGGCGGGGGGGAGCAGTTCTTC. The chain links TRBV27 to TRBJ2-1, with 8 bases lining up with TRBD2. The germline gives CDR1 MNHEY, CDR2 SMNVEV (reference sequence). The V gene end was trimmed by 5 bases and the J gene end by 10 bases; junction bases not matched to a gene: 7. The CDR3 totals 13 residues.

The CDR3 loop reads CASSPEGFEQFF. For the CDR3, the DNA is TGTGCCAGCAGCCCAGAGGGATTTGAGCAGTTCTTC. This chain joins TRBV7-8 and TRBJ2-1, with a weak D call TRBD2 (5 bases). CDR3 length: 12 residues. Trimming removed 5 bases from V and 9 bases from J, with 11 bases in between. Germline CDR1 SGHVS, CDR2 FQNEAQ.

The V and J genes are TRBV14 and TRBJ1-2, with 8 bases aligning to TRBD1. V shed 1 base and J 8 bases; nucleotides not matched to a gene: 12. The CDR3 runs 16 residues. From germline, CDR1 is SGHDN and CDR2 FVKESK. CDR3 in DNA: TGTGCCAGCAGCCAAGTATTCGGGACAGGAATTGGCGGCTACACCTTC. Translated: CASSQVFGTGIGGYTF.

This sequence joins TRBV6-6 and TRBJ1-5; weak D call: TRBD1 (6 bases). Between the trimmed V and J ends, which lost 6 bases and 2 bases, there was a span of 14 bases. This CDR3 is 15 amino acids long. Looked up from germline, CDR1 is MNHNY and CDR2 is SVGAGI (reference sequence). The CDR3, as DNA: TGTGCCAGCAGAGCCTGGGACATTGGCAATCAGCCCCAGCATTTT. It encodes CASRAWDIGNQPQHF.

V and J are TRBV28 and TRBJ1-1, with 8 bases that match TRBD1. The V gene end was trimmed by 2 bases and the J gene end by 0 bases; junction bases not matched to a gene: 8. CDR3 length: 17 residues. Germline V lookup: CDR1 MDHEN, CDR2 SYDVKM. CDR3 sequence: CASSLMGRGLMNTEAFF. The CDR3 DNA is TGTGCCAGCAGTTTAATGGGCAGGGGGCTAATGAACACTGAAGCTTTCTTT.